This T cell receptor beta chain comes out of a study of blood T cell repertoires in COVID-19. Study background: T cells, B-cell-depleted T cells, or PBMCs provided the cDNA or gDNA that served as material.

The CDR3 is made up of 14 amino acids. From germline, CDR1 is SGHTA and CDR2 FQGNSA. V was cut by 8 bases and J by 2 bases, with 12 bases left in between. In the original analysis: Cell counts per sample came from amplifying reference gene primers. Produced via immunoSEQ multiplex PCR; TCRdb's table is partial and in-frame only. For V, J and clone size, that table is used; D and trimming come from the DNA. Here the sample spans about 250,000 clones, 86% being singletons. This sequence originates from a woman aged 60-75 years who had recovered from COVID-19. The genes are TRBV7-2 and TRBJ2-2, with D possibly matching TRBD2 (6 bases). The specimen sequenced was peripheral blood. CDR3 sequence: CASFGLFNTGELFF. Written as DNA, the CDR3 is TGTGCCAGCTTCGGACTATTTAACACCGGGGAGCTGTTTTTT.